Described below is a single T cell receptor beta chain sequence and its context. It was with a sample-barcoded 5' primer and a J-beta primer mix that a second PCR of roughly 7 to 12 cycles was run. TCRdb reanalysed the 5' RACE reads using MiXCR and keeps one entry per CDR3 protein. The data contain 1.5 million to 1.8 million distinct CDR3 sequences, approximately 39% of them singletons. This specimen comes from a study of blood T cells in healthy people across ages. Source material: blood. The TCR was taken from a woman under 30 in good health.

The CDR3 sequence: CASSDLGTNYNEQFF. The CDR3, as DNA: TGTGCCAGCAGTGACCTCGGGACAAACTACAATGAGCAGTTCTTC. The J gene is TRBJ2-1, the V gene TRBV6-2 or TRBV6-3; D may be TRBD1 (6 bases). The V end lost 5 bases, the J end lost 3 bases, and 14 bases lay between the germline ends. The germline V gene has CDR1 MNHEY and CDR2 SVGEGT. The CDR3 contains 15 residues.